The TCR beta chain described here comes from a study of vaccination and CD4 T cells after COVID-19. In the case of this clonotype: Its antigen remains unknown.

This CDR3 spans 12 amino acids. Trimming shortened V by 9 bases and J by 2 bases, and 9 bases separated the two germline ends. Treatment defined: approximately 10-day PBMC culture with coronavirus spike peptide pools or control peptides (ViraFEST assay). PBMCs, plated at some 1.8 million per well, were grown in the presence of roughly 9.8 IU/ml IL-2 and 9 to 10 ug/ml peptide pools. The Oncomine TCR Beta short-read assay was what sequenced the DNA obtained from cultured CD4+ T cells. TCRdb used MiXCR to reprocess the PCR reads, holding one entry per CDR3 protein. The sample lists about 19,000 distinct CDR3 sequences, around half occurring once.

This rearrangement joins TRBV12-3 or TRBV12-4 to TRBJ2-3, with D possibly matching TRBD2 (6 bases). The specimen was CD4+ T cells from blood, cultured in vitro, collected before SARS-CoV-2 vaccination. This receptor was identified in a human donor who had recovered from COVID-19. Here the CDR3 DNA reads TGTGCCAGTCGGACTACCACAGATACGCAGTATTTT. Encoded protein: CASRTTTDTQYF.